This T cell receptor (beta chain) was obtained from a study of blood T cell repertoires in COVID-19. Germline V gene sequence: CDR1 KGHSH, CDR2 LQKENI. The V gene end was trimmed by 1 base and the J gene end by 5 bases; junction bases not matched to a gene: 5. CDR3 length: 14 residues. In the original workflow: The authors estimated nucleated cell counts from reference gene primer amplification. The method was immunoSEQ multiplex PCR; TCRdb's version includes in-frame clones alone and lacks a portion of them. Clonal size and the V and J genes are those of that table, whereas D and trimming came from the DNA. Counted here are 100,000 to 150,000 clones, 70% to 90% occurring once; the ten biggest clones make up 6.5% to 9%.

The sequencing sample was made of peripheral blood. This sequence joins TRBV18 and TRBJ2-7, with TRBD1 matching over 7 bases. The sequence derives from a man aged 45-65 years with acute or convalescent COVID-19. The CDR3 region is CASSPRTGKDEQYF. The CDR3, as DNA: TGTGCCAGCTCACCACGGACAGGAAAGGACGAGCAGTACTTC.